This T cell receptor beta chain is from a study of T cell responses to AZD1222 COVID-19 vaccine. Across the study: Analyses pooled second doses at about 4 or about 12 weeks. Whole-study findings and limits: Samples come after the peak T cell response, not at day 14. Among those given AZD1222, only five or six were seropositive at baseline.

Profiled with immunoSEQ multiplex PCR; TCRdb holds only in-frame clones, not every one. This table holds tens of thousands of clones, approximately 88% found once. The CDR3 runs 15 residues. Looked up from germline, CDR1 is SGHNT and CDR2 is YYREEE (reference sequence). With 0 bases removed from V and 0 bases from J, the gap between germline ends came to 9 bases. Comments on this clone: Its matching antigen is unknown.

This TCR was sampled from an adult in good health. Specimen: peripheral blood, collected on day 0 of AZD1222 vaccination. V and J are TRBV5-4 and TRBJ1-1; a possible D gene is TRBD1 (5 bases). The CDR3 DNA sequence: TGTGCCAGCAGCTTGGGGCAGGGTTTGAACACTGAAGCTTTCTTT. This gives the protein CASSLGQGLNTEAFF.